The T cell receptor (beta chain) described here comes from a study of graft-versus-host responses after intestinal transplantation. Study overall: Isolated intestinal, liver-intestinal, or multivisceral transplants had been given to the recipients.

Study observations and caveats: Peak circulating GvH clone levels tracked with early post-transplant HvG declines. Ileal or blood samples showed some GvH clones first, and such clones were also found in recipient marrow. Allografts of patients with graft-donor T cell macrochimerism showed high graft-versus-host to host-versus-graft clone ratios.

CDR3 length: 14 residues. Trimming stripped 5 bases from V and 1 base from J, with 12 bases between. Germline CDR1 and CDR2: MDHEN and SYDVKM. Using immunoSEQ multiplex PCR, the repertoire was profiled, and TCRdb retains in-frame clones only, with some absent. The table has around 110,000 clones, approximately 90% seen once; the top ten hold under 0.2%. For this clone: The target antigen is unknown.

The V and J genes are TRBV28 and TRBJ2-7, with D hard to call. Sequencing used unstimulated CD4+ T cells sorted from spleen or lymph node cells, obtained before intestinal transplant. The TCR was taken from a human donor who received an intestinal transplant. The CDR3 is CASSQLWASYEQYF. The DNA of the CDR3 is TGTGCCAGCAGTCAGCTTTGGGCTTCCTACGAGCAGTACTTC.